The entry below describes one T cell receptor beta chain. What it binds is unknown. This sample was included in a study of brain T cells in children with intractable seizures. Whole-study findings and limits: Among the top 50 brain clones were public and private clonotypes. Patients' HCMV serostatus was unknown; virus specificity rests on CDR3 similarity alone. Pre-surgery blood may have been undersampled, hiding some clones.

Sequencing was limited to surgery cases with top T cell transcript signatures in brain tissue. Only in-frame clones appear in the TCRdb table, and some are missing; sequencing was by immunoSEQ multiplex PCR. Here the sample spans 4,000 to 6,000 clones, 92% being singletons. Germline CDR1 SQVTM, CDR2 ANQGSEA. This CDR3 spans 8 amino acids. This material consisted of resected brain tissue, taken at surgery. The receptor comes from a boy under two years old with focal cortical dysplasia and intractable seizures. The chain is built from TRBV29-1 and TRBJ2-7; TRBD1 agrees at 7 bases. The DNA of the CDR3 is TGCAGTCACAGGGGGCAGTACTTC. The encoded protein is CSHRGQYF.